By its share, the clone carrying this T cell receptor (beta chain) is medium-sized. The antigen is undetermined. The data are from a study of neoadjuvant anti-PD-1 for oral cavity cancer. Study findings and constraints: Higher pretreatment blood Treg/Th17 ratios correlated with higher pretreatment blood and lower post-treatment tumor TCRbeta clonality.

Patients had HPV-negative, locally advanced oral cavity squamous cell carcinoma. Only in-frame clones appear in the TCRdb table, and some are missing; sequencing was by immunoSEQ multiplex PCR. The repertoire has 10,000 or so clones, approximately 61% of them found once; the top ten carry roughly 8.3%. This receptor was obtained from a person aged 35-79 years with oral cavity squamous cell carcinoma. The sample was tumor tissue, taken before nivolumab (anti-PD-1) treatment.

CDR3 amino acids: CASSITGVGNTEAFF. CDR3 nucleotide sequence: TGTGCCAGTAGTATAACAGGGGTAGGGAACACTGAAGCTTTCTTT. The V call is TRBV19, the J call TRBJ1-1, with 7 bases fitting TRBD1. The CDR3 is made up of 15 amino acids. CDR1 is LNHDA, CDR2 SQIVND, per germline (reference sequence). The V segment lost 2 bases and the J segment 1 base; nucleotides outside the gene matches: 4.